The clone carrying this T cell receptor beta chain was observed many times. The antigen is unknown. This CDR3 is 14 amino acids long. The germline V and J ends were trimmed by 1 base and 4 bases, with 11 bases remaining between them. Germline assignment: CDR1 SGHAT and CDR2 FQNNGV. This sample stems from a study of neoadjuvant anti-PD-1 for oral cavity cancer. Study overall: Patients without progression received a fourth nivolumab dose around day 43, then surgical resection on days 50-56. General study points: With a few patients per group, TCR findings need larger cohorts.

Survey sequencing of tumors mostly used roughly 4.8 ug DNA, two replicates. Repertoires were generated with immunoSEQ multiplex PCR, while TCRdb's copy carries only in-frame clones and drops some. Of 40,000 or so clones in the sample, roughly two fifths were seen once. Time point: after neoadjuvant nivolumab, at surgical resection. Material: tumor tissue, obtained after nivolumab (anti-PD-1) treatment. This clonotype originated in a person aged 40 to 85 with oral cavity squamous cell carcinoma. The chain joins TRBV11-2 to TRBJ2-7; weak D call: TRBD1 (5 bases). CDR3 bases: TGTGCCAGCAGCTTAGCTCGGACAACTTACGAGCAGTACTTC. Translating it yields CASSLARTTYEQYF.